Included here is one T cell receptor (beta chain) sequence, with context. Its specificity is not known. Some clones are missing from TCRdb's copy, which holds only in-frame ones; the method was immunoSEQ multiplex PCR. The table records under 130,000 clones, 87% of them present only once. The source of the sample is a study of T cell responses to AZD1222 COVID-19 vaccine. Study-level results: The breadth and depth of Spike-specific TCRs increased once two AZD1222 doses had been given.

Germline lookup yields CDR1 KGHSH and CDR2 LQKENI. The CDR3 is 12 amino acids. Losses at the gene ends were 4 bases for V and 9 bases for J; bases not matched to a gene: 5. The chain couples TRBV18 to TRBJ1-2, with 7 bases fitting TRBD1. The specimen was peripheral blood, collected 28 days after the second AZD1222 dose. The TCR was taken from an adult who received the AZD1222 COVID-19 vaccine. CDR3 nucleotide sequence: TGTGCCAGCTCACGCGACAGGGAAAGCTACACCTTC. Amino acid sequence: CASSRDRESYTF. Drawing the rest from reference TRBV18 and TRBJ1-2, the complete variable domain is NAGVMQNPRHLVRRRGQEARLRCSPMKGHSHVYWYRQLPEEGLKFMVYLQKENIIDESGMPKERFSAEFPKEGPSILRIQQVVRGDSAAYFCASSRDRESYTFGSGTRLTVV.